Below, 19 T cell receptor beta chains from the same sample are listed, as sequenced in a study of immune cell composition in non-small cell lung cancer. Sequencing used immunoSEQ multiplex PCR; TCRdb keeps in-frame clones, though not all of them. The sample comprises 3,200 or so clones, roughly 83% of which are singletons, and under 9% rests with the top ten. Sequencing input: lung tumor tissue. These receptors originate from a human donor with non-small cell lung cancer.

This clone was counted only a few times. V gene TRBV5-1 combines with J gene TRBJ2-6; 7 nucleotides match TRBD2. Germline CDR1 reads SGHRS; CDR2 reads YFSETQ. The CDR3 sequence is 16 residues long. V shed 5 bases and J 3 bases; nucleotides not matched to a gene: 8. The CDR3 DNA is TGCGCCAGCAGGATGGGAGGGCAAAGTGGGGCCAACGTCCTGACTTTC. This gives the protein CASRMGGQSGANVLTF. Full variable domain (outside the CDR3, taken from reference TRBV5-1 and TRBJ2-6): KAGVTQTPRYLIKTRGQQVTLSCSPISGHRSVSWYQQTPGQGLQFLFEYFSETQRNKGNFPGRFSGRQFSNSRSEMNVSTLELGDSALYLCASRMGGQSGANVLTFGAGSRLTVL.

In this sample, this clone turned up once. This rearrangement joins TRBV5-1 to TRBJ2-3, with TRBD2 identical over 9 bases. In germline, CDR1 is SGHRS, CDR2 YFSETQ. The CDR3 has 16 amino acids. J lost 2 bases, V lost 0 bases, and 4 bases had no gene match. As DNA, the CDR3 is TGCGCCAGCAGCTTGGAGCTAGCGGGGTCCACAGATACGCAGTATTTT. This translates into CASSLELAGSTDTQYF.

J is TRBJ1-5 and V is TRBV4-3, with D unclear. Germline V lookup: CDR1 LGHNA, CDR2 YSLEER. V lost 4 bases to trimming and J lost 1 base, with 11 bases between them. This CDR3 is built from 15 residues. The CDR3 DNA is TGCGCCAGCAGCCTCACACTGAGGAGCAATCAGCCCCAGCATTTT. Encoded protein: CASSLTLRSNQPQHF.

V and J are TRBV5-6 and TRBJ2-1, with D perhaps TRBD2 (5 bases). V was trimmed by 4 bases and J by 3 bases, leaving 11 bases between them. Germline V gene lookup returns CDR1 SGHDT and CDR2 YYEEEE. The CDR3 has 14 residues. The CDR3 region is CASSALENYNEQFF. DNA for the CDR3: TGTGCCAGCAGCGCACTAGAGAACTACAATGAGCAGTTCTTC.

The chain is built from TRBV10-1 and TRBJ2-2; D may be TRBD1 (5 bases). CDR3 length: 13 residues. V was trimmed by 6 bases and J by 5 bases, leaving 10 bases between them. Per the germline V gene, CDR1 is WNHNN and CDR2 is SYGVQD (reference sequence). CDR3: CASRKGVTGELFF. In DNA, the CDR3 is TGCGCCAGCAGAAAAGGGGTAACCGGGGAGCTGTTTTTT.

The chain recombines TRBV7-6 with TRBJ2-3; D not resolved. Trimming left V 0 bases short and J 0 bases short, with 4 bases between. CDR1 and CDR2 (germline): SGHVS, FNYEAQ. The CDR3 extends over 14 amino acids. The CDR3 region is CASSLAPSTDTQYF. The CDR3 DNA follows: TGTGCCAGCAGCTTAGCTCCTAGCACAGATACGCAGTATTTT.

The chain employs TRBV4-2 and TRBJ2-3, with 12 bases that match TRBD2. This CDR3 is 19 amino acids long. Trimming removed 4 bases from V and 0 bases from J; junction bases left unmatched: 11. Germline CDR1 is LGHNA and CDR2 is YNFKEQ. The CDR3 DNA reads as TGTGCCAGCAGCCTGACGGATGCTAGCGGGGGGGTAAGCACAGATACGCAGTATTTT. Residues: CASSLTDASGGVSTDTQYF.

The rearrangement uses TRBV4-1 and TRBJ2-3; D is unresolved. CDR1 and CDR2 (germline): MGHRA, YSYEKL. CDR3 length equals 17 residues. V shed 5 bases and J shed 6 bases, with 24 bases lying between them. CDR3 amino acids: CASSFSGAKVSGDTQYF. CDR3 DNA: TGCGCCAGCAGCTTTTCTGGAGCTAAGGTTTCCGGCGATACGCAGTATTTT.

V gene TRBV7-2 combines with J gene TRBJ2-1, with TRBD2 matching 8 bases. V was clipped by 5 bases and J by 0 bases; unmatched bases: 3. The CDR3 is made up of 15 amino acids. Germline CDR1 is SGHTA and CDR2 is FQGNSA. The CDR3 region is CASSKSGSSYNEQFF. CDR3 bases: TGTGCCAGCAGCAAAAGCGGGAGCTCCTACAATGAGCAGTTCTTC.

The chain employs TRBV5-4 and TRBJ2-5; 8 bases match TRBD2. There are 15 residues in the CDR3. The J segment lost 4 bases and the V segment lost 0 bases, leaving 5 bases of the junction unmatched. Germline CDR1 is SGHNT and CDR2 is YYREEE (reference sequence). The CDR3 protein is CASSLDGGEGETQYF. The CDR3, as DNA: TGTGCCAGCAGCTTGGACGGGGGGGAGGGAGAGACCCAGTACTTC.

The chain has TRBV11-3 and TRBJ2-3, with 8 bases matching TRBD1. After removal of 4 bases from V and 2 bases from J, the junction contained 8 bases not matched to a gene. The CDR3 has 16 amino acids. Germline-derived CDR1 and CDR2 are SGHNT and YENEEA. Here the CDR3 DNA reads TGTGCCAGCAGCTCTGCCCGACAGGGGCCCACAGATACGCAGTATTTT. It codes for CASSSARQGPTDTQYF.

V and J are TRBV19 and TRBJ1-5; D unclear. The germline V and J ends were trimmed by 6 bases and 2 bases, with 20 bases remaining between them. The CDR3 is 17 amino acids. The germline V gene encodes CDR1 LNHDA and CDR2 SQIVND (reference sequence). The CDR3 DNA sequence: TGTGCCAGTAGCTGGCTTCGGGAGGAGGGTGGCAATCAGCCCCAGCATTTT. It specifies CASSWLREEGGNQPQHF.

V usage is TRBV28 and J usage is TRBJ2-3; D remains unclear. The CDR3 is 11 residues long. V was shortened by 5 bases and J by 5 bases, with 5 bases between the two germline ends. CDR1 is MDHEN, CDR2 SYDVKM, per germline. The CDR3 here is CASSREDTQYF. The CDR3 DNA is TGTGCCAGCAGTCGAGAAGATACGCAGTATTTT. Variable domain in full (rest from reference TRBV28 and TRBJ2-3): DVKVTQSSRYLVKRTGEKVFLECVQDMDHENMFWYRQDPGLGLRLIYFSYDVKMKEKGDIPEGYSVSREKKERFSLILESASTNQTSMYLCASSREDTQYFGPGTRLTVL.

The rearrangement links TRBV2 to TRBJ2-2; D may be TRBD2 (6 bases). Germline V gene lookup returns CDR1 SNHLY and CDR2 FYNNEI. The V gene lost 3 bases and the J gene lost 2 bases, with 10 bases spanning the gap. The CDR3 loop spans 15 amino acids. CDR3 sequence: CASSDGGANTGELFF. The CDR3 DNA sequence: TGTGCCAGCAGTGATGGAGGGGCCAACACCGGGGAGCTGTTTTTT. Variable domain in full (rest from reference TRBV2 and TRBJ2-2): EPEVTQTPSHQVTQMGQEVILRCVPISNHLYFYWYRQILGQKVEFLVSFYNNEISEKSEIFDDQFSVERPDGSNFTLKIRSTKLEDSAMYFCASSDGGANTGELFFGEGSRLTVL.

This clone was recorded only once. V gene TRBV5-5 combines with J gene TRBJ1-2; TRBD1 aligns across 7 bases. V was pared by 4 bases and J by 4 bases, with 7 bases of the junction left unmatched. Per germline, CDR1 SGHKS and CDR2 YYEKEE (reference sequence). This CDR3 is built from 14 residues. This chain's CDR3 is CASSIATGSYGYTF. The DNA for the CDR3 is TGTGCCAGCAGCATAGCGACAGGGAGCTATGGCTACACCTTC.

The gene calls are TRBV29-1 and TRBJ1-1; 9 nucleotides line up with TRBD1. V trimming: 4 bases; J trimming: 5 bases; junction bases outside the gene matches: 5. This CDR3 contains 13 residues. In germline, CDR1 is SQVTM, CDR2 ANQGSEA. CDR3 sequence reads: CSVGTGAATEAFF. The DNA for the CDR3 is TGCAGCGTTGGGACAGGGGCCGCGACTGAAGCTTTCTTT.

The gene calls are TRBV5-1 and TRBJ2-3, with 7 bases aligning to TRBD2. The trim removed 4 bases at V and 6 bases at J, leaving 23 bases unmatched. The CDR3 consists of 19 residues. Per the germline V gene, CDR1 is SGHRS and CDR2 is YFSETQ. The CDR3 region is CASSTDTNKGSGMRDTQYF. CDR3 bases: TGCGCCAGCAGCACAGATACGAATAAGGGGAGCGGGATGAGGGATACGCAGTATTTT.

The DNA of the CDR3 is TGCGCCAGCAGCTTATCCACAGGGGGATCCTACGAGCAGTACTTC. Translating gives CASSLSTGGSYEQYF. This chain links TRBV5-1 with TRBJ2-5; 8 positions agree with TRBD1. The J call is doubtful: the DNA matches TRBJ2-7 better. CDR3 length: 15 amino acids. Germline-derived CDR1 and CDR2 are SGHRS and YFSETQ.

The chain employs TRBV14 and TRBJ1-2; D is undetermined. V was clipped by 4 bases and J by 0 bases, with 12 bases between them. Germline V gene sequence: CDR1 SGHDN, CDR2 FVKESK. The CDR3 covers 15 residues. The CDR3 sequence: CASSPLLLSNYGYTF. CDR3 in DNA: TGTGCCAGCAGCCCCCTGTTACTTTCTAACTATGGCTACACCTTC.